The clone carrying this T cell receptor (beta chain) was found a few times. Its antigen is undetermined. TCRdb fed the reads into MiXCR, producing one record per CDR3 protein. This table holds roughly 630,000 distinct CDR3 sequences, roughly 24% found once. The data were taken from a study of T cell repertoires in cytomegalovirus infection. Study details: CMV infection together with matching HLA type was indicated by public TCR beta signatures. Findings and caveats of the study: Summed frequency of public TCR beta families distinguished CMV carriers with the relevant HLA. The ex vivo response was dominated by HLA-C-restricted CMV-specific TCR beta clonotypes.

The CDR3 length is 18 residues. V lost 6 bases, J lost 0 bases, and 11 bases stayed unmatched. The chain carries TRBV12-3 or TRBV12-4 and TRBJ2-3; 11 nucleotides match TRBD1. This receptor was taken from a human donor in good health (CMV status not recorded). Some clones in this sample may be carry-over from other donors' samples. The sequenced material came from CD8+ T cells from PBMCs. The CDR3 region has the DNA TGTGCCAGCAGGTCGGGACAGGGGGAAACTTGGAGCACAGATACGCAGTATTTT. Translating it yields CASRSGQGETWSTDTQYF.